Following are 32 T cell receptor beta chains from one sample sequenced in a study of cytomegalovirus exposure and HLA in healthy donors. PCR primers comprised 60 Vbeta and 13 Jbeta primers. Sequencing was performed with immunoSEQ multiplex PCR; in TCRdb, only in-frame clones are kept and a portion is missing. There are about 150,000 clones in the sample; roughly three quarters occur only once, and roughly 7.7% lies in the top ten. Input material: PBMCs. The source of these receptors is a man in his thirties or forties in good health and CMV-seropositive.

This clone was observed a few times. The V call is TRBV27, the J call TRBJ2-1; a possible D gene is TRBD1 (6 bases). The ends were cut back, 3 bases at V and 9 bases at J, with 12 bases in the middle. Germline V gene data show CDR1 as MNHEY and CDR2 as SMNVEV (reference sequence). The CDR3 length is 13 residues. DNA of the CDR3: TGTGCCAGCAGTTTTCCCGGACAGCCTGAGCAGTTCTTC. It is translated as CASSFPGQPEQFF.

The chain has TRBV28 and TRBJ2-1, with TRBD2 matching 13 bases. Germline CDR1 is MDHEN and CDR2 is SYDVKM. The CDR3 has 15 residues. V was clipped by 10 bases and J by 6 bases; unmatched bases: 9. The CDR3 DNA is TGTGCCACCGTCCCCGGACTAGCGGGAGTCAATGAGCAGTTCTTC. This translates into CATVPGLAGVNEQFF.

This clone has a single count. The J gene is TRBJ2-7, the V gene TRBV28; D might be TRBD2 (6 bases). V lost 4 bases and J lost 2, with 15 bases in between. This CDR3 has 15 amino acids. CDR1 is MDHEN and CDR2 is SYDVKM in the germline V gene. The CDR3: CASSSPGASAYEQYF. CDR3 nucleotides: TGTGCCAGCAGTTCCCCCGGGGCTAGCGCCTACGAGCAGTACTTC.

This sequence joins TRBV7-2 and TRBJ1-3; TRBD1 might be the D (5 bases). The V end lost 4 bases, the J end lost 4 bases, and 8 bases lay between the germline ends. CDR3 size: 13 residues. CDR1 is SGHTA and CDR2 is FQGNSA in the germline V gene. CDR3 sequence: CASSSSGGNTIYF. The CDR3 region has the DNA TGTGCCAGCAGCTCCTCAGGGGGAAACACCATATATTTT.

Concerning this clone itself: In the same sample, other DNA sequences code for this CDR3. The chain has TRBV30 and TRBJ2-5; D gene uncertain. Germline lookup yields CDR1 GTSNPN and CDR2 SVGIG (reference sequence). V shed 0 bases and J shed 5 bases, with 4 bases lying between them. The CDR3 spans 11 residues. The DNA of the CDR3 is TGTGCCTGGAGTGTACGGGAGACCCAGTACTTC. Translating it yields CAWSVRETQYF.

The chain couples TRBV5-1 to TRBJ1-5; D not resolved. Trimming removed 2 bases at V and 4 bases at J, with 10 bases between. The CDR3 sequence is 14 residues long. Germline V gene sequence: CDR1 SGHRS, CDR2 YFSETQ. The CDR3 region is CASSFNPGNQPQHF. CDR3 coding DNA: TGCGCCAGCAGCTTTAATCCAGGTAATCAGCCCCAGCATTTT.

The chain is built from TRBV5-6 and TRBJ1-1; D gene uncertain. The germline CDR1 and CDR2 sequences are SGHDT and YYEEEE. V was pared by 4 bases and J by 3 bases, with 16 bases between. The CDR3 has 15 residues. In nucleotides, the CDR3 is TGTGCCAGCAGCCTTCCTGGCGGCTCGGACACTGAAGCTTTCTTT. Its translation: CASSLPGGSDTEAFF.

Notes on this clone: The sample holds other DNA sequences that translate to the same CDR3. The CDR3, as DNA: TGTGCCAGCAGGTCAGGCCAGGGCGTATTACGGCCGAACACTGAAGCTTTCTTT. It specifies CASRSGQGVLRPNTEAFF. V and J are TRBV28 and TRBJ1-1, with D possibly TRBD1 on 5 matching bases. The CDR3 length is 18 residues. Germline V gene lookup returns CDR1 MDHEN and CDR2 SYDVKM. V gave up 6 bases and J gave up 1 base, with 24 bases separating them.

The chain recombines TRBV11-2 with TRBJ2-7, with D possibly matching TRBD2 (6 bases). Germline CDR1 reads SGHAT; CDR2 reads FQNNGV. Trimming removed 4 bases from V and 7 bases from J, with 20 bases in between. The CDR3 is 15 residues long. CDR3 in DNA: TGTGCCAGCAGCTATACAGGCCGTATCGGGGGAGAGCAGTACTTC. Its protein is CASSYTGRIGGEQYF.

The chain carries TRBV18 and TRBJ2-1; D uncertain. V gave up 1 base and J gave up 4 bases, with 11 bases separating them. The CDR3 length is 15 residues. Germline loops: CDR1 KGHSH, CDR2 LQKENI. CDR3 sequence: CASSPRASIYNEQFF. CDR3 bases: TGTGCCAGCTCACCACGAGCCTCAATATACAATGAGCAGTTCTTC.

V usage is TRBV5-6 and J usage is TRBJ2-7; the D is unclear. The CDR3 loop spans 16 amino acids. Trimming stripped 0 bases from V and 0 bases from J, with 13 bases between. Per germline, CDR1 SGHDT and CDR2 YYEEEE. DNA for the CDR3: TGTGCCAGCAGCTTGGATTTGTCAGATCACTCCTACGAGCAGTACTTC. Its protein is CASSLDLSDHSYEQYF.

This rearrangement joins TRBV28 to TRBJ2-6; D might be TRBD1 (6 bases). This CDR3 has 14 amino acids. Trimming pared 8 bases from V and 2 bases from J, leaving 10 bases between. Germline V gene data show CDR1 as MDHEN and CDR2 as SYDVKM. CDR3 protein: CASFGGPGANVLTF. The CDR3 region has the DNA TGTGCCAGCTTTGGGGGCCCTGGGGCCAACGTCCTGACTTTC. The whole variable domain, remainder taken from reference TRBV28 and TRBJ2-6, is DVKVTQSSRYLVKRTGEKVFLECVQDMDHENMFWYRQDPGLGLRLIYFSYDVKMKEKGDIPEGYSVSREKKERFSLILESASTNQTSMYLCASFGGPGANVLTFGAGSRLTVL.

This chain links TRBV2 with TRBJ2-3, with TRBD2 matching 8 bases. The CDR3 has 15 residues. CDR1 is SNHLY and CDR2 is FYNNEI in the germline V gene. V lost 7 bases, J lost 2 bases, and 8 bases stayed unmatched. The CDR3 loop is CASKEREWNTDTQYF. The CDR3 region has the DNA TGTGCCAGCAAGGAGCGGGAGTGGAACACAGATACGCAGTATTTT. Supplemented by reference TRBV2 and TRBJ2-3, the full variable domain reads EPEVTQTPSHQVTQMGQEVILRCVPISNHLYFYWYRQILGQKVEFLVSFYNNEISEKSEIFDDQFSVERPDGSNFTLKIRSTKLEDSAMYFCASKEREWNTDTQYFGPGTRLTVL.

The chain carries TRBV19 and TRBJ2-2; 12 positions match TRBD2. V lost 7 bases, J lost 6 bases, and 6 bases stayed unmatched. The CDR3 spans 15 residues. The germline V gene encodes CDR1 LNHDA and CDR2 SQIVND (reference sequence). The CDR3 nucleotides are TGTGCCAGTACCCAGACTAGCGGGAGATCCGGGGAGCTGTTTTTT. Translation gives CASTQTSGRSGELFF. Supplemented by reference TRBV19 and TRBJ2-2, the full variable domain reads DGGITQSPKYLFRKEGQNVTLSCEQNLNHDAMYWYRQDPGQGLRLIYYSQIVNDFQKGDIAEGYSVSREKKESFPLTVTSAQKNPTAFYLCASTQTSGRSGELFFGEGSRLTVL.

The chain couples TRBV30 to TRBJ1-4; 11 positions match TRBD1. The CDR3 totals 15 residues. The V gene end was trimmed by 3 bases and the J gene end by 3 bases; junction bases not matched to a gene: 3. The germline V gene has CDR1 GTSNPN and CDR2 SVGIG (reference sequence). CDR3 nucleotides: TGTGCCTGGAGCCGGACAGGGGGCGCTAATGAAAAACTGTTTTTT. Translation gives CAWSRTGGANEKLFF.

The chain has TRBV14 and TRBJ2-1; TRBD2 aligns across 11 bases. This CDR3 comprises 16 residues. The ends lost 5 bases at V and 0 bases at J; junction bases unmatched: 3. CDR1 is SGHDN, CDR2 FVKESK, per germline. CDR3 DNA sequence: TGTGCCAGCAGCTTCCTAGCGGGGGGCTCCTACAATGAGCAGTTCTTC. It specifies CASSFLAGGSYNEQFF.

This clone was seen just once. The CDR3 DNA sequence: TGTGCCAGTAGCACCGGGACAGGGTGGGAGCAGTACTTC. Translating it yields CASSTGTGWEQYF. The V and J genes are TRBV19 and TRBJ2-7; 9 nucleotides line up with TRBD1. V lost 6 bases, J lost 7 bases, and 7 bases stayed unmatched. Germline V lookup: CDR1 LNHDA, CDR2 SQIVND (reference sequence). This CDR3 has 13 amino acids.

Concerning this clone: Other DNA sequences from this sample encode an identical CDR3 as well. The gene calls are TRBV28 and TRBJ2-1; 14 positions agree with TRBD2. The germline gives CDR1 MDHEN, CDR2 SYDVKM. V lost 6 bases, J lost 9 bases, and 7 bases stayed unmatched. There are 15 residues in the CDR3. In DNA form, the CDR3 reads TGTGCCAGCAGCCCGGGACTAGCGGGAGCCGGTGAGCAGTTCTTC. Amino acid sequence: CASSPGLAGAGEQFF.

This rearrangement joins TRBV7-8 to TRBJ2-1; 9 nucleotides line up with TRBD2. Germline V gene lookup returns CDR1 SGHVS and CDR2 FQNEAQ. Trimming cost V 6 bases and J 0 bases; bases outside gene matches: 3. The CDR3 is 15 amino acids. The CDR3 spells CASRGSGSSYNEQFF. The CDR3 DNA follows: TGTGCCAGCAGGGGTAGCGGGAGCTCCTACAATGAGCAGTTCTTC.

This clone showed up just once. This CDR3 is CASSVVTGSYNEQFF. The CDR3 coding sequence is TGTGCCAGCAGCGTAGTAACAGGGAGCTACAATGAGCAGTTCTTC. The V call is TRBV9, the J call TRBJ2-1; D possibly corresponds to TRBD1 (6 bases). Germline loops: CDR1 SGDLS, CDR2 YYNGEE. The CDR3 covers 15 residues. Trimming stripped 0 bases from V and 3 bases from J, with 10 bases between.

The chain has TRBV6-6 and TRBJ2-5; D may be TRBD1 (6 bases). The J call may not be correct, given that the DNA end is closer to TRBJ2-7. The CDR3 sequence is 12 residues long. Germline V CDR1 and CDR2: MNHNY, SVGAGI (reference sequence). CDR3 in amino acids: CASRSDSFEQYF. CDR3 bases: TGTGCCAGCAGATCGGACAGTTTCGAGCAGTACTTC.

The rearrangement joins TRBV27 to TRBJ2-7; 8 positions match TRBD2. With 2 bases clipped from V and 2 bases from J, the junction kept 5 bases outside the gene matches. The CDR3 covers 15 residues. Per the germline V gene, CDR1 is MNHEY and CDR2 is SMNVEV (reference sequence). The CDR3 nucleotides are TGTGCCAGCAGTTTAAGCGGGGGCCTAGCCTACGAGCAGTACTTC. This translates into CASSLSGGLAYEQYF.

The V and J genes are TRBV10-3 and TRBJ1-1; TRBD1 agrees at 7 bases. The CDR3 covers 15 residues. V dropped 4 bases and J dropped 5; count of bases not matched to a gene: 10. CDR1 and CDR2 (germline): ENHRY, SYGVKD. For the CDR3, the DNA is TGTGCCATCAGTGGACAGGGCGGAGTAGAGACTGAAGCTTTCTTT. Protein sequence: CAISGQGGVETEAFF.

CDR3 in amino acids: CAGLRDKGLSGANVLTF. Here the CDR3 DNA reads TGTGCCGGGCTCAGGGACAAGGGATTGTCTGGGGCCAACGTCCTGACTTTC. This chain connects TRBV28 to TRBJ2-6; a weak D match, TRBD1 (6 bases). There are 17 residues in the CDR3. CDR1 is MDHEN and CDR2 is SYDVKM in the germline V gene. Trimming pared 11 bases from V and 1 base from J, leaving 21 bases between.

This clone was counted between two and nine times. J is TRBJ2-7 and V is TRBV20-1; tentative D call: TRBD1 (5 bases). CDR1 is DFQATT and CDR2 is SNEGSKA in the germline V gene (reference sequence). The CDR3 covers 11 residues. Trimming left V 3 bases short and J 5 bases short, with 8 bases between. The CDR3 DNA reads as TGCAGTGCTAGGCAAGGGGACGAGCAGTACTTC. Amino acid sequence: CSARQGDEQYF.

This clone showed up just a few times. J is TRBJ2-5 and V is TRBV9, with D tentatively TRBD2 (6 bases). Germline CDR1 and CDR2: SGDLS and YYNGEE. Trimming removed 2 bases at V and 1 base at J, with 6 bases between. The length of the CDR3 is 13 residues. CDR3 amino acids: CASSVGGQETQYF. The CDR3 DNA sequence: TGTGCCAGCAGCGTCGGGGGCCAAGAGACCCAGTACTTC.

This chain connects TRBV4-1 to TRBJ1-2; D might be TRBD1 (5 bases). This CDR3 spans 15 amino acids. Looked up from germline, CDR1 is MGHRA and CDR2 is YSYEKL. V lost 1 base and J 6 bases, leaving 15 bases between the germline ends. CDR3 amino acids: CASSQVHPRRDGYTF. CDR3 coding DNA: TGCGCCAGCAGCCAAGTTCATCCACGCAGGGATGGCTACACCTTC.

The table lists this clone with a few counts. The chain links TRBV5-6 to TRBJ1-1; weak D call: TRBD1 (6 bases). Trimming removed 4 bases from V and 3 bases from J, with 13 bases in between. The CDR3 extends over 14 amino acids. Germline CDR1 reads SGHDT; CDR2 reads YYEEEE. The CDR3 DNA follows: TGTGCCAGCAGCACCCAACAGGGACACACTGAAGCTTTCTTT. Residues: CASSTQQGHTEAFF.

The chain couples TRBV9 to TRBJ2-5; D may be TRBD1 (5 bases). The CDR3 spans 13 residues. Germline V gene data show CDR1 as SGDLS and CDR2 as YYNGEE. The germline V and J ends were trimmed by 0 bases and 4 bases, with 7 bases remaining between them. The CDR3 protein is CASSVGQGETQYF. In DNA form, the CDR3 reads TGTGCCAGCAGCGTAGGGCAGGGAGAGACCCAGTACTTC.

The gene calls are TRBV19 and TRBJ1-4, with 7 bases that match TRBD1. This CDR3 is 15 amino acids long. V shed 3 bases, J shed 5 bases, and the junction held 6 bases outside the gene matches. Germline V CDR1 and CDR2: LNHDA, SQIVND (reference sequence). The CDR3 DNA reads as TGTGCCAGTAGTATCTCTCCAGGGGGGAATGAAAAACTGTTTTTT. Residues: CASSISPGGNEKLFF.

This CDR3 reads CASSQERHNNYGYTF. In DNA form, the CDR3 reads TGCGCCAGCAGCCAAGAAAGACATAACAACTATGGCTACACCTTC. The genes are TRBV4-3 and TRBJ1-2; unclear D gene. Trimming shortened V by 0 bases and J by 2 bases, and 10 bases separated the two germline ends. This CDR3 has 15 residues. Germline V gene sequence: CDR1 LGHNA, CDR2 YSLEER.

The chain uses TRBV6-1 and TRBJ2-2; possible D gene TRBD1, 5 bases. V lost 1 base to trimming and J lost 1 base, with 7 bases between them. The CDR3 spans 15 residues. The germline V gene encodes CDR1 MNHNS and CDR2 SASEGT. Here the CDR3 DNA reads TGTGCCAGCAGTGAAGTTGGACAGAACACCGGGGAGCTGTTTTTT. The encoded protein is CASSEVGQNTGELFF.